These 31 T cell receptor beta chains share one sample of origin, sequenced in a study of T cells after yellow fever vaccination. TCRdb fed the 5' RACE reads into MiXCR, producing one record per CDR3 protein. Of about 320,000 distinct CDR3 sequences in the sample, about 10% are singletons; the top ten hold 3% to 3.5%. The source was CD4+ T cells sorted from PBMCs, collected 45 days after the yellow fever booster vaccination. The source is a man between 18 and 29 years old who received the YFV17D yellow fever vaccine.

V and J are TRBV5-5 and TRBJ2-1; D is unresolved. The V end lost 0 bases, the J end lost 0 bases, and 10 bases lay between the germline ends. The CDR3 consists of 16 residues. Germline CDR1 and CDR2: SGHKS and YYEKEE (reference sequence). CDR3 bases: TGTGCCAGCAGCTTGGTGCCGGGCCCCTCCTACAATGAGCAGTTCTTC. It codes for CASSLVPGPSYNEQFF.

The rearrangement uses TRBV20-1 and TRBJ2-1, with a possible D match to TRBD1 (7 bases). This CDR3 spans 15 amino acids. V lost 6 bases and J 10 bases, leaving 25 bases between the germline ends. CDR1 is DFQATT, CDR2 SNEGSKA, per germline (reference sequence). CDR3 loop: CSARQGSSMEGEQFF. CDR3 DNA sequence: TGCAGTGCACGACAGGGATCCTCGATGGAGGGGGAGCAGTTCTTC.

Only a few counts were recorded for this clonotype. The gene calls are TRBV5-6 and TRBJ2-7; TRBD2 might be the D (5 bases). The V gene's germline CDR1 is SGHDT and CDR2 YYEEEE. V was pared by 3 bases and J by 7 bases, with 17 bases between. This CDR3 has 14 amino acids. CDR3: CASSSTGSAREQYV. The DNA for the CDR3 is TGTGCCAGCAGCTCCACGGGGTCTGCGAGGGAGCAGTACGTC.

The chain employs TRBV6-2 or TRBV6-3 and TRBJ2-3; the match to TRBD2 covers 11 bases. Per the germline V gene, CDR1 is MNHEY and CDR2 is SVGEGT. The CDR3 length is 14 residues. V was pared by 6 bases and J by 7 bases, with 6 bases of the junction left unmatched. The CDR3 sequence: CASSRGTSGYTQYF. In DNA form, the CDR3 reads TGTGCCAGCAGCCGCGGGACTAGCGGTTATACGCAGTATTTT.

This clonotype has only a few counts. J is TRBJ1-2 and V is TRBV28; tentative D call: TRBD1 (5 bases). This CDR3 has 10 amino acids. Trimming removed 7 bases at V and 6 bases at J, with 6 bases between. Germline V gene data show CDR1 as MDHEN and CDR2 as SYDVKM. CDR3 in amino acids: CASKGDGYTF. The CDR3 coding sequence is TGTGCCAGCAAAGGGGATGGCTACACCTTC.

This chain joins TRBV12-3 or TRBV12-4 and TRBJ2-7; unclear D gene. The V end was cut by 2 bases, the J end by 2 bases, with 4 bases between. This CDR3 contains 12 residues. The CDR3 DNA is TGTGCCAGCAGTTTACAGGCCTACGAGCAGTACTTC. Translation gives CASSLQAYEQYF.

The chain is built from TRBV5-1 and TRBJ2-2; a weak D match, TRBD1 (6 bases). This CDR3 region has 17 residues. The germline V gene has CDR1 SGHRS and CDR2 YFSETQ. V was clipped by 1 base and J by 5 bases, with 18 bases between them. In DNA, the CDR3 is TGCGCCAGCAGCTTGAATCTATGGGGGCGGTCTACCGGGGAGCTGTTTTTT. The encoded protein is CASSLNLWGRSTGELFF.

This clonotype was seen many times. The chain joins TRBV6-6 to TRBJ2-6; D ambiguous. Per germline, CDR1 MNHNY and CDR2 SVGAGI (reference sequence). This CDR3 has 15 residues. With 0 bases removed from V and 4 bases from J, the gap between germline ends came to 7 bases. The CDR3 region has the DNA TGTGCCAGCAGTTACTCCCACGAGGGGGCCAACGTCCTGACTTTC. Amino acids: CASSYSHEGANVLTF.

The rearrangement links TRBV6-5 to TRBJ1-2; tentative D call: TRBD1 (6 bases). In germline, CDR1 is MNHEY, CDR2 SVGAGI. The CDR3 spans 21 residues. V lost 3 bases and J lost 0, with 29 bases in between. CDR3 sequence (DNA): TGTGCCAGCAGTTATAAGCCGGGCAGCCCTACCCGTCGGGGGCCTAACTATGGCTACACCTTC. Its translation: CASSYKPGSPTRRGPNYGYTF.

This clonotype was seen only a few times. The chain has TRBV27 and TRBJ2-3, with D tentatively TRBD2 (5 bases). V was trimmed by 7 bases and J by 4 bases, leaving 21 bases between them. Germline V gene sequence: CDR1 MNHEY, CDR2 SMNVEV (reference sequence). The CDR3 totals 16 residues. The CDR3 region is CASTTYGLGGSDTQYF. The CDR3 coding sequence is TGTGCCAGCACCACTTACGGACTGGGTGGGTCAGATACGCAGTATTTT.

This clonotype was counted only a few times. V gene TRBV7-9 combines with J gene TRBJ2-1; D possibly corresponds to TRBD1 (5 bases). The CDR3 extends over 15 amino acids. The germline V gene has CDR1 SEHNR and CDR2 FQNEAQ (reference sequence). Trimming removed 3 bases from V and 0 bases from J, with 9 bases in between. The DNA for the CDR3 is TGTGCCAGCAGCTTCGGAGACAGCTCCTACAATGAGCAGTTCTTC. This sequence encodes CASSFGDSSYNEQFF.

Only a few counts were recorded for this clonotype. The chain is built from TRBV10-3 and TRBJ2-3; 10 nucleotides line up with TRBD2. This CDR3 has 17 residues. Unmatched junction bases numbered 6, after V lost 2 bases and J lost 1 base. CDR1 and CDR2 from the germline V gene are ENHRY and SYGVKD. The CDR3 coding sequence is TGTGCCATCAGTGAGGTCCCTAGCGGGGGCCGCACAGATACGCAGTATTTT. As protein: CAISEVPSGGRTDTQYF.

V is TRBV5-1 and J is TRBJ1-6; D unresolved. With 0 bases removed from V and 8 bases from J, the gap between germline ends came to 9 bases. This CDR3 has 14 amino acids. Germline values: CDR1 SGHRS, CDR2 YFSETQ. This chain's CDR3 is CASSLEGSDSPLHF. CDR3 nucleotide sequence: TGCGCCAGCAGCTTGGAAGGGAGTGATTCACCCCTCCACTTT. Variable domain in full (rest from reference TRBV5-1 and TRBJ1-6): KAGVTQTPRYLIKTRGQQVTLSCSPISGHRSVSWYQQTPGQGLQFLFEYFSETQRNKGNFPGRFSGRQFSNSRSEMNVSTLELGDSALYLCASSLEGSDSPLHFGNGTRLTVT.

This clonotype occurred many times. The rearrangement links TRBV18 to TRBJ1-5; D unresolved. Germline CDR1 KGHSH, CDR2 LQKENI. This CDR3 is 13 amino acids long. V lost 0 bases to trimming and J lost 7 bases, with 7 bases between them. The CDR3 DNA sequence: TGTGCCAGCTCACCACCGCCCCCGCAGCCCCAGCATTTT. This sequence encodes CASSPPPPQPQHF.

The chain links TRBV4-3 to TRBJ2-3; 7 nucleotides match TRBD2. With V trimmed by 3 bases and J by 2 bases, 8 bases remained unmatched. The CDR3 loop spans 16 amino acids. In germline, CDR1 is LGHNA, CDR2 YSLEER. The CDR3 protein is CASSHRSGRYTDTQYF. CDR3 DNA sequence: TGCGCCAGCAGCCACCGTAGCGGGCGGTACACAGATACGCAGTATTTT.

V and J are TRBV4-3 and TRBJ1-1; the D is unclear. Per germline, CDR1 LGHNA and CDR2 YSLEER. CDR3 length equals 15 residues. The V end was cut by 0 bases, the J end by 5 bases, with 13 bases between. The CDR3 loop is CASSQDVKGRTEAFF. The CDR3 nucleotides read TGCGCCAGCAGCCAAGATGTAAAGGGTCGTACTGAAGCTTTCTTT.

The chain's CDR3 is CASTVNRAGNTIYF. CDR3 DNA: TGTGCCAGTACCGTCAACAGGGCGGGAAACACCATATATTTT. J is TRBJ1-3 and V is TRBV19; maybe TRBD1 (6 bases). Trimming shortened V by 7 bases and J by 4 bases, and 14 bases separated the two germline ends. There are 14 residues in the CDR3. Per germline, CDR1 LNHDA and CDR2 SQIVND (reference sequence).

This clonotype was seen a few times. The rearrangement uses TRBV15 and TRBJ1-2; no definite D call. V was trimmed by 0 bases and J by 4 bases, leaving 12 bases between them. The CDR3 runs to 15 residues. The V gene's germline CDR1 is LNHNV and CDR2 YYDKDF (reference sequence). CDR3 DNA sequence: TGTGCCACCAGCAGAGATGATGGGTTAGGCTATGGCTACACCTTC. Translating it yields CATSRDDGLGYGYTF.

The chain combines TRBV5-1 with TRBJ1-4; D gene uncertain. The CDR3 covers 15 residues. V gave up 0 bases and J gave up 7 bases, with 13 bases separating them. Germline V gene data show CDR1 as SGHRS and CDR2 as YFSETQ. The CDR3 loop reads CASSLDPLSREKLFF. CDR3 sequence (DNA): TGCGCCAGCAGCTTGGATCCGCTTTCTCGTGAAAAACTGTTTTTT.

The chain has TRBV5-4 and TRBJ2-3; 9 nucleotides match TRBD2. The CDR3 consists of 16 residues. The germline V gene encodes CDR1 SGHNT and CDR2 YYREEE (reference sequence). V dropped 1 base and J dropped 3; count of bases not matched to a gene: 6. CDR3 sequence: CASSLKLAGSTDTQYF. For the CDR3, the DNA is TGTGCCAGCAGCTTGAAACTAGCGGGCAGTACAGATACGCAGTATTTT.

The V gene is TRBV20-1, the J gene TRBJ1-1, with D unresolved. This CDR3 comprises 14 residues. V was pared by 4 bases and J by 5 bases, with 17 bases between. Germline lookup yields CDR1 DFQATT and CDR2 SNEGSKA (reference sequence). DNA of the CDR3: TGCAGTGCTAAACCGCATACTGGTGGAACTGAAGCTTTCTTT. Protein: CSAKPHTGGTEAFF.

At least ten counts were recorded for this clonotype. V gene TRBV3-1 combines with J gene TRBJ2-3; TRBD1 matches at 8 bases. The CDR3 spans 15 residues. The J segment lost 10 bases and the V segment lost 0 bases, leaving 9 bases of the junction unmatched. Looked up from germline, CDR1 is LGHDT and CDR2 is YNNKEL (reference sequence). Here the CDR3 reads CASSQDRTGQRPQYF. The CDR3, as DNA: TGTGCCAGCAGCCAAGATAGGACAGGGCAGAGACCGCAGTATTTT.

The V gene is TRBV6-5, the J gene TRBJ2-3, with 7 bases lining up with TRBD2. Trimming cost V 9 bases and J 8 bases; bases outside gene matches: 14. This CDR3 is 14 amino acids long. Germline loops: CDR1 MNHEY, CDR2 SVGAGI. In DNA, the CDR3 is TGTGCCAGAAGGCCCTCCCGACTAGCCCCTACGCAGTATTTT. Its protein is CARRPSRLAPTQYF.

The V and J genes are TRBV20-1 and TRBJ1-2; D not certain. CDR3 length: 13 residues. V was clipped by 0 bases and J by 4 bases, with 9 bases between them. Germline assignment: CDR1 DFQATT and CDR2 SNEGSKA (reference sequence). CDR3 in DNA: TGCAGTGCTAGAGATCGCAGGCTCTATGGCTACACCTTC. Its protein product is CSARDRRLYGYTF.

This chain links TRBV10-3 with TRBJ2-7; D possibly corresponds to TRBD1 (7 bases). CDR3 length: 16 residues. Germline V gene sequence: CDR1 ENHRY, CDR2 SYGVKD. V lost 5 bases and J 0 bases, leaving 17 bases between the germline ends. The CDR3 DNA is TGTGCCATCAGTCGCGGGGACAGTCCGAGCTCCTACGAGCAGTACTTC. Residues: CAISRGDSPSSYEQYF.

This chain's CDR3 is CASSQDWIKHEKLFF. The CDR3 DNA is TGCGCCAGCAGCCAAGACTGGATTAAGCATGAAAAACTGTTTTTT. The chain is built from TRBV4-3 and TRBJ1-4; D gene uncertain. The germline gives CDR1 LGHNA, CDR2 YSLEER. Trimming shortened V by 0 bases and J by 6 bases, and 11 bases separated the two germline ends. There are 15 residues in the CDR3.

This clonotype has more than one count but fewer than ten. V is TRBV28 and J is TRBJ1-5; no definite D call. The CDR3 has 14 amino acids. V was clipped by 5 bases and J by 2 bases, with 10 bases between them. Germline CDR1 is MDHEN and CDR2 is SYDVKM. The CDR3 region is CASSLPIGNQPQHF. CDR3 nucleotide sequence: TGTGCCAGCAGTCTCCCTATAGGCAATCAGCCCCAGCATTTT.

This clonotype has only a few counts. The CDR3 bases are TGCAGTGCTAGGGCCGCCGGGGCCAGCTCCTACGAGCAGTACGTC. Translation: CSARAAGASSYEQYV. The J gene is TRBJ2-7, the V gene TRBV20-1, with D possibly being TRBD1 or TRBD2 (5 bases each). CDR1 and CDR2 (germline): DFQATT, SNEGSKA (reference sequence). There are 15 residues in the CDR3. The V gene lost 3 bases and the J gene lost 0 bases, with 15 bases spanning the gap.

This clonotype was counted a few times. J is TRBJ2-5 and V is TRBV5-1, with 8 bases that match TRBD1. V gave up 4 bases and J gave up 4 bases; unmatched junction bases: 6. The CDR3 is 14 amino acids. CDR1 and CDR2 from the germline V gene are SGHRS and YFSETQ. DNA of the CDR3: TGCGCCAGCAGCGCCTCCGACAGGGGAGAGACCCAGTACTTC. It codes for CASSASDRGETQYF.

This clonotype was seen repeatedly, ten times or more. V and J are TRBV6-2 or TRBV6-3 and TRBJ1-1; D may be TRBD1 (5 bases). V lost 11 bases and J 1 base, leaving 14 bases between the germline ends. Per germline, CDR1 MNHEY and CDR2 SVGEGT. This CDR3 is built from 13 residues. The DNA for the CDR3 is TGTGCCGGACACCGGGACGGGAACACTGAAGCTTTCTTT. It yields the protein CAGHRDGNTEAFF.

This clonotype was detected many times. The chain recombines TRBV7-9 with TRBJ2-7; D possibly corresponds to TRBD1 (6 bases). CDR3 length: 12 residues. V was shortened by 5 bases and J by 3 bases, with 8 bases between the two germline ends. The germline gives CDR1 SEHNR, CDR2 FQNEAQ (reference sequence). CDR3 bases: TGTGCCAGCAGCCGGGACAACTACGAGCAGTACTTC. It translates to CASSRDNYEQYF.